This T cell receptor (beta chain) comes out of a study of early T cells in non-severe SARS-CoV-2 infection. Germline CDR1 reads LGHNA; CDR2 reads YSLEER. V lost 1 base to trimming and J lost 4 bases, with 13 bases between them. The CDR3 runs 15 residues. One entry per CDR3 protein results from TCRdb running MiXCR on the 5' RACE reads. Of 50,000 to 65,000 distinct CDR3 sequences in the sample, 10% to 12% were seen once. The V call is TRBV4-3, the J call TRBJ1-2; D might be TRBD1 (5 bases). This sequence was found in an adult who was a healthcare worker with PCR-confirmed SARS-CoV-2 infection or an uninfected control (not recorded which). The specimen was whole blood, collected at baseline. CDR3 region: CASSQVEWGSYGYTF. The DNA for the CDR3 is TGCGCCAGCAGCCAAGTTGAGTGGGGGTCCTATGGCTACACCTTC.